This is a list of T cell receptor beta chains from one sample in a study of T cell repertoires in Merkel cell carcinoma. Sequencing used immunoSEQ multiplex PCR; TCRdb keeps in-frame clones, though not all of them. The sample has some 14,000 clones; under 85% are singletons. The source material was tumor tissue. The source is an adult with Merkel cell carcinoma. The CDR3 runs from the conserved cysteine through the conserved F or W. D genes are given only for firm matches. The listing skips clone size in some rows; elsewhere it reads once, few, many or a size class.

d_gene: -; abundance: -; len: 12; j_gene: TRBJ1-5; v_gene: TRBV27; CDR3nt: TGTGCCAGCAGGGAGGGAGGTCAGCCCCAGCATTTT; CDR3aa: CASREGGQPQHF
d_gene: TRBD2; abundance: -; len: 14; j_gene: TRBJ2-1; v_gene: TRBV2; CDR3nt: TGTGCCAGCAGCGGGGGGAGCTCCTACAATGAGCAGTTCTTC; CDR3aa: CASSGGSSYNEQFF
d_gene: -; abundance: -; len: 13; j_gene: TRBJ2-5; v_gene: TRBV7-2; CDR3nt: TGTGCCAGCAGCCGAAGCGGGTCAGAGACCCAGTACTTC; CDR3aa: CASSRSGSETQYF
d_gene: -; abundance: -; len: 13; j_gene: TRBJ2-3; v_gene: TRBV29-1; CDR3nt: TGCAGCGTAAGACTACCCTTCACAGATACGCAGTATTTT; CDR3aa: CSVRLPFTDTQYF
d_gene: -; abundance: -; len: 14; j_gene: TRBJ2-3; v_gene: TRBV19; CDR3nt: TGTGCCAGTAGTCGGTGGCAGGGCACAGATACGCAGTATTTT; CDR3aa: CASSRWQGTDTQYF
d_gene: TRBD2; abundance: -; len: 16; j_gene: TRBJ2-1; v_gene: TRBV4-1; CDR3nt: TGCGCCAGCAGCCGGACTAGCGGGGAGACCTACAATGAGCAGTTCTTC; CDR3aa: CASSRTSGETYNEQFF
d_gene: -; abundance: -; len: 14; j_gene: TRBJ1-1; v_gene: TRBV4-1; CDR3nt: TGCGCCAGCAGCCAATTTGTCGATTACACTGAAGCTTTCTTT; CDR3aa: CASSQFVDYTEAFF
d_gene: -; abundance: -; len: 18; j_gene: TRBJ1-4; v_gene: TRBV24-1; CDR3nt: TGTGCCACCAGTGACCGGCGGGGGGACTGGGCAACTAATGAAAAACTGTTTTTT; CDR3aa: CATSDRRGDWATNEKLFF
d_gene: -; abundance: -; len: 11; j_gene: TRBJ1-2; v_gene: TRBV29-1; CDR3nt: TGCAGCGTTGAAGCCAGGGGTGGCTACACCTTC; CDR3aa: CSVEARGGYTF
d_gene: -; abundance: -; len: 14; j_gene: TRBJ1-1; v_gene: TRBV10-3; CDR3nt: TGTGCCATCAGTGAGTCGGGGGTAATCGCTGAAGCTTTCTTT; CDR3aa: CAISESGVIAEAFF
d_gene: -; abundance: -; len: 17; j_gene: TRBJ2-1; v_gene: TRBV18; CDR3nt: TGTGCCAGCTCACCACCGCAGGGGGGGAACTCCTACAATGAGCAGTTCTTC; CDR3aa: CASSPPQGGNSYNEQFF
d_gene: -; abundance: -; len: 14; j_gene: TRBJ1-4; v_gene: TRBV30; CDR3nt: TGTGCCTGGAGTCTGTGGGGGGCTAATGAAAAACTGTTTTTT; CDR3aa: CAWSLWGANEKLFF
d_gene: -; abundance: -; len: 17; j_gene: TRBJ2-3; v_gene: TRBV7-2; CDR3nt: TGTGCCAGCAGCCCCCGCGGTAGCGGAGCAGGCACAGATACGCAGTATTTT; CDR3aa: CASSPRGSGAGTDTQYF
d_gene: TRBD1; abundance: -; len: 17; j_gene: TRBJ2-2; v_gene: TRBV7-3; CDR3nt: TGTGCCAGCAGCCTCGGAACCGGGACAGCGAACACCGGGGAGCTGTTTTTT; CDR3aa: CASSLGTGTANTGELFF
d_gene: -; abundance: -; len: 14; j_gene: TRBJ1-1; v_gene: TRBV27; CDR3nt: TGTGCCAGCAGTCCTAGGGTTCGGGGAACTGAAGCTTTCTTT; CDR3aa: CASSPRVRGTEAFF
d_gene: -; abundance: -; len: 15; j_gene: TRBJ1-5; v_gene: TRBV10-3; CDR3nt: TGTGCCATCAGTGAATCCTACAGCGGCAATCAGCCCCAGCATTTT; CDR3aa: CAISESYSGNQPQHF
d_gene: -; abundance: -; len: 13; j_gene: TRBJ1-2; v_gene: TRBV10-3; CDR3nt: TGTGCCATCAGTGATCCACAGGGCTATGGCTACACCTTC; CDR3aa: CAISDPQGYGYTF
d_gene: -; abundance: -; len: 13; j_gene: TRBJ2-7; v_gene: TRBV12-3/TRBV12-4; CDR3nt: TGTGCCAGCAGTTCCCAAAGCTCCTACGAGCAGTACTTC; CDR3aa: CASSSQSSYEQYF
d_gene: -; abundance: -; len: 14; j_gene: TRBJ2-7; v_gene: TRBV6-2/TRBV6-3; CDR3nt: TGTGCCAGCAGTTACGGGGGTGCCTCCTACGAGCAGTACTTC; CDR3aa: CASSYGGASYEQYF
d_gene: TRBD1; abundance: few; len: 12; j_gene: TRBJ1-1; v_gene: TRBV19; CDR3nt: TGTGCCAGTGGACAGGCGGGAACTGAAGCTTTCTTT; CDR3aa: CASGQAGTEAFF
d_gene: -; abundance: -; len: 13; j_gene: TRBJ1-5; v_gene: TRBV5-1; CDR3nt: TGCGCCAGCAGCTTATCAGGGCCCCAGCCCCAGCATTTT; CDR3aa: CASSLSGPQPQHF
d_gene: -; abundance: -; len: 15; j_gene: TRBJ2-3; v_gene: TRBV19; CDR3nt: TGTGCCAGTAGTATAGCCGGGGTTGGAACAGATACGCAGTATTTT; CDR3aa: CASSIAGVGTDTQYF
d_gene: TRBD1; abundance: -; len: 15; j_gene: TRBJ2-3; v_gene: TRBV4-3; CDR3nt: TGCGCCAGCAGCCCGACAGGGGTTAGCCCAGATACGCAGTATTTT; CDR3aa: CASSPTGVSPDTQYF
d_gene: TRBD1; abundance: -; len: 17; j_gene: TRBJ2-6; v_gene: TRBV7-9; CDR3nt: TGTGCCAGCAGTCTACAGGGGGCGCGCCCTGGGGCCAACGTCCTGACTTTC; CDR3aa: CASSLQGARPGANVLTF
d_gene: -; abundance: few; len: 15; j_gene: TRBJ2-2; v_gene: TRBV4-3; CDR3nt: TGCGCCAGCAGCCAAGATTCCGGGGACACCGGGGAGCTGTTTTTT; CDR3aa: CASSQDSGDTGELFF